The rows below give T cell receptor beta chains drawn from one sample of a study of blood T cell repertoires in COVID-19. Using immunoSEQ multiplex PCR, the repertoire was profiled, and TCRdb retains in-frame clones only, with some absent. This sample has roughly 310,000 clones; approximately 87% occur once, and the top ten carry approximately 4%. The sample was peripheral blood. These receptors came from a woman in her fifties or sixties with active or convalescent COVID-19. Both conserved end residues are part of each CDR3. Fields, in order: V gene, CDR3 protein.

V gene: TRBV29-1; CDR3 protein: CSAVRGGDTEAFF
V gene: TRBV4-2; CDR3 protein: CASSQRQGTSYEQYF
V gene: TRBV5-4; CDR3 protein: CASSSLGSQETQYF
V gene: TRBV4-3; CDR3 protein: CASSQAAGVASYEQYF
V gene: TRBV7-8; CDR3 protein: CASSLVSAGYTF
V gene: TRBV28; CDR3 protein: CASSSDRAKQPQHF
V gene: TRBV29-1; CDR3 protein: CSALNTEAFF
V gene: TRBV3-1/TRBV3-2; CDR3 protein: CASSLRDMNTGELFF
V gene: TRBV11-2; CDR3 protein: CASSPDGNSPLHF
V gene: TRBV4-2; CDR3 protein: CASSQEYSVNTEAFF
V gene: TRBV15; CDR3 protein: CATSRDIGKVNEKLFF
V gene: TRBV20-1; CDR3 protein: CSASFGGSGYF
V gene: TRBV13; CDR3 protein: CASSLTAGGFYEQYF
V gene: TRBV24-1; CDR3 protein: CATSDSWIAENTGELFF
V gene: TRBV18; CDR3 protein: CASSPIPDSSNQPQHF
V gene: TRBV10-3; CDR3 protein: CAISDSGEKLFF
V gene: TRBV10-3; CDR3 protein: CAIRQMNTEAFF
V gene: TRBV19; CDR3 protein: CASSTVGGKLGEQYF
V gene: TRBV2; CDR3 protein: CASIFWGQNIQYF
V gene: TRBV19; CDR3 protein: CASKISGVSTDTQYF
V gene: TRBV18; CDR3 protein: CASSPRDRADTEAFF
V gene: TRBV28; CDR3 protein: CASSPIGQGATEAFF
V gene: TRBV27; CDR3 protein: CASSLEVNQPQHF
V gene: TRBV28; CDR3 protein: CASQAGGSWDTQYF
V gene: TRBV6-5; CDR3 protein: CASRLTGAEGSPLHF
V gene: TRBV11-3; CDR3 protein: CASSRGGEQFF
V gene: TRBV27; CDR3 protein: CASSLSSPSLAGTYEQYF
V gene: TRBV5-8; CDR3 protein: CASRRQGFTNQPQHF
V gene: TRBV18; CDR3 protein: CASSQPRGLANEQYF
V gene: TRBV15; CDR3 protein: CATSHREYEQYF
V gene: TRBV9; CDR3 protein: CASTMGAGSGTDTQYF
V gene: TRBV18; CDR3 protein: CASSPTQLGTTDTQYF
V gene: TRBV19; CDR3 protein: CASSIKGQGARNYGYTF
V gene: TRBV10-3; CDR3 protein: CAITRTSGAGDTQYF
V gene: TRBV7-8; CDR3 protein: CASSLEGASNQPQHF
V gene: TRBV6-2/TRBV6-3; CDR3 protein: CASSSPTSGGGTQYF
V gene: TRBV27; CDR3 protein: CASSLRGTVYSNQPQHF
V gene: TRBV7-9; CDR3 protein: CASSPRDSYNSPLHF
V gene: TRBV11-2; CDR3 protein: CASSMDRANQPQHF
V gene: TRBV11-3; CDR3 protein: CASSPSDRVSYGYTF
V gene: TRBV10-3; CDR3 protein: CAINTATGNYGYTF
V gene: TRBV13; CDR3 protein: CASSGDRGIGNTIYF
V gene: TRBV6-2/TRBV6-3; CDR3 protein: CASSYAWSYGYTF
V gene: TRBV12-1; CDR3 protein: CASNPWTGGRYGYTF
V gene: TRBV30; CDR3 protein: CAWRDIRGADTEAFF
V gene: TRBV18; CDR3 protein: CASSPPARVNTEAFF
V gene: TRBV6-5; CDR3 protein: CASRKGLGLNTEAFF
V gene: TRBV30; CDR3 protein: CAWSVVSGNTGELFF
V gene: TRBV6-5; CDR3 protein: CASSYGHERGEAFF
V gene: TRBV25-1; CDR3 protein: CASSEWDRGSGNTIYF